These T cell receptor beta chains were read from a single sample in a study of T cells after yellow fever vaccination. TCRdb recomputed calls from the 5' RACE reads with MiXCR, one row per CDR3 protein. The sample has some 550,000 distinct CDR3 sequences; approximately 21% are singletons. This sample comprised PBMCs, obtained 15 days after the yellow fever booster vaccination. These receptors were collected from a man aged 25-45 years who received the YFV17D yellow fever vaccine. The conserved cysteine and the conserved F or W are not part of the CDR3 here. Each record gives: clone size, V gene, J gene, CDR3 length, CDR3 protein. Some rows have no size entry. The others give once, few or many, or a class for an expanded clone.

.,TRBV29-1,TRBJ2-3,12,SGEGDREGDTQY
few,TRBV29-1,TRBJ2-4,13,SVPGQGVDKNIQY
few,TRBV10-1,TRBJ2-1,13,ASSEQGGSYNEQF
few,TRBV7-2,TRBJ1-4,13,ASSLAGEAGEKLF
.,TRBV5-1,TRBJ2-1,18,ASSPGLAGGPGLGAIEQF
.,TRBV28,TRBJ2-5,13,ASSFNGPHQETQY
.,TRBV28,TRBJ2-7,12,ASTPGTGLYEQY
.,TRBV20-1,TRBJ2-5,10,SATAGKETQY
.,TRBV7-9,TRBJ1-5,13,ASSLTSEGAEPQH
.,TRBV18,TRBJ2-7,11,ASSPLAVGEQY
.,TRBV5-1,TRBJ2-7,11,ASRLESLTEQY
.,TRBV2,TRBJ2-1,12,ASSEPNRADEQF
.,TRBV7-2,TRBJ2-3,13,ASSLSLAEADTQY
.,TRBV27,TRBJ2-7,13,ASSSFSGSSYEQY
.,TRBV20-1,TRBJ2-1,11,SASGIAFFEQF
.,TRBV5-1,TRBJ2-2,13,ASSLVGRPTGELF
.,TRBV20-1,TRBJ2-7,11,SARHPLLDEQY
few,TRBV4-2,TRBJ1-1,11,ASSQDGQGAAF
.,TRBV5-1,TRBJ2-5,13,ASSLGQGMTETQY
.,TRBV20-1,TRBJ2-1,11,SAKLASYNEQF
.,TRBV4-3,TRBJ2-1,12,ASSPGQGEYEQF
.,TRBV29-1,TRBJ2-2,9,SAETPGELF
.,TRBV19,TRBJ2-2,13,ASSILAVNTGELF